Each of the 5 T cell receptor beta chains below was sequenced from the same sample in a study of human T cells and chemical hapten exposure. Time point given: patch test 1, 2 weeks after DPC sensitization. Treatment noted: therapeutic diphenylcyclopropenone sensitization with weekly scalp DPC. One entry per CDR3 protein, called by TCRdb with MiXCR from the RACE reads. Among fewer than 400,000 distinct CDR3 sequences, about 7% were seen once, and the ten largest hold more than 7%. The material was whole blood, obtained in connection with sensitization to the hapten diphenylcyclopropenone (DPC). Receptors originate from a woman between 18 and 29 years old with alopecia areata. Some clones in this sample may be carry-over from other donors' samples.

The gene calls are TRBV27 and TRBJ2-3, with D possibly being TRBD1 (5 bases). Germline CDR1 and CDR2: MNHEY and SMNVEV (reference sequence). V was pared by 3 bases and J by 2 bases, with 21 bases between. The length of the CDR3 is 18 residues. In nucleotides, the CDR3 is TGTGCCAGCAGTTTCCGAACTCACCCTGGGGCCCTCACAGATACGCAGTATTTT. Its translation is CASSFRTHPGALTDTQYF.

The genes are TRBV27 and TRBJ1-1; possibly TRBD1 for D (6 bases). Germline V gives CDR1 MNHEY, CDR2 SMNVEV (reference sequence). V dropped 2 bases and J dropped 8 bases, with 12 bases sitting between them. The CDR3 is 13 residues long. CDR3 DNA sequence: TGTGCCAGCAGTTTAGGACAGTTCCCCGAAGCTTTCTTT. Protein: CASSLGQFPEAFF.

In its sample, this clonotype was seen a few times. J is TRBJ1-1 and V is TRBV2; D remains ambiguous. V was pared by 3 bases and J by 0 bases, with 8 bases between. Germline CDR1 reads SNHLY; CDR2 reads FYNNEI. CDR3 length: 14 amino acids. The CDR3 DNA sequence: TGTGCCAGCAGTGACGGAAACATGAACACTGAAGCTTTCTTT. Encoded protein: CASSDGNMNTEAFF.

This sequence joins TRBV10-3 and TRBJ1-1; a weak D match, TRBD1 (5 bases). V was shortened by 8 bases and J by 0 bases, with 7 bases between the two germline ends. The CDR3 consists of 12 residues. The V gene's germline CDR1 is ENHRY and CDR2 SYGVKD. The CDR3 sequence is CAIRDLNTEAFF. CDR3 bases: TGTGCCATCCGGGACTTGAACACTGAAGCTTTCTTT.

In this sample, this clonotype turned up a few times. The rearrangement joins TRBV6-5 to TRBJ1-2, with no clear D. In germline, CDR1 is MNHEY, CDR2 SVGAGI. The CDR3 is 15 amino acids. Trimming stripped 1 base from V and 2 bases from J, with 11 bases between. DNA for the CDR3: TGTGCCAGCAGTTACTGGGGAGTGCGGAACTATGGCTACACCTTC. Amino acid sequence: CASSYWGVRNYGYTF.